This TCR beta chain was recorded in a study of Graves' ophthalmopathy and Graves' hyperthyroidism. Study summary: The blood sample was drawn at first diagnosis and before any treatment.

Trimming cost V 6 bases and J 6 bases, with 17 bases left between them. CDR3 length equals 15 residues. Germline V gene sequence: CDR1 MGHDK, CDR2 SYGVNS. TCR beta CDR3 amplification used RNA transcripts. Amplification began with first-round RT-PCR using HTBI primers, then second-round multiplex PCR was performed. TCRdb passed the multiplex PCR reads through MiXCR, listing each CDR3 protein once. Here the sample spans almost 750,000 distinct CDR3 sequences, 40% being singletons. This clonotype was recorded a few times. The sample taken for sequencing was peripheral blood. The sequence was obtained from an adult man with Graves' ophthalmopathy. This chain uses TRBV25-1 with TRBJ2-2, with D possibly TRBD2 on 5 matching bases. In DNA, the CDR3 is TGTGCCAGCAGCTTCTTCGGGGAAGGTGCCGGGGAGCTGTTTTTT. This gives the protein CASSFFGEGAGELFF.